This T cell receptor (beta chain) was sequenced during a study of response to subunit inactivated influenza vaccine. TCRdb ran MiXCR on the RT-PCR reads and lists one entry per CDR3 protein. The repertoire holds a few hundred thousand distinct CDR3 sequences, with 11% as singletons. The ends were cut back, 5 bases at V and 3 bases at J, with 14 bases in the middle. The germline V gene has CDR1 SEHNR and CDR2 FQNEAQ (reference sequence). The CDR3 extends over 14 amino acids. These data were likewise used in another study, on T cells expressing NK-cell markers. That work states: As the method of synthesis, 5'RACE template switching with UMIs yielded TCR beta cDNA. Whether expanded NKG2C+ T cell clones recognized HCMV stayed uncertain.

The chain carries TRBV7-9 and TRBJ2-7; D uncertain. The sample consisted of PBMCs from blood, taken on the day of vaccination. This receptor was obtained from a man aged 45-65 years who received an inactivated influenza vaccine. Here the CDR3 DNA reads TGTGCCAGCAGCGAGTCAGAGACTCTCTACGAGCAGTACTTC. The encoded protein is CASSESETLYEQYF.